Below, 9 T cell receptor beta chains from the same sample are listed, as sequenced in a study of long-term antiretroviral therapy in people with HIV. The assay, immunoSEQ v3.0, was run at survey level. The repertoire was sequenced with immunoSEQ multiplex PCR; TCRdb's copy has only in-frame clones and lacks some. The sample lists over 20,000 clones; about 80% were seen once. The sample in question was unsorted PBMCs, obtained 0.5 years after starting antiretroviral therapy. These receptors were collected from a man aged 18 to 30 with HIV.

This clone showed up just a few times. This chain joins TRBV7-9 and TRBJ1-4, with 7 bases that match TRBD1. The CDR3 contains 15 residues. The junction had 8 bases not matched to a gene; V was cut back by 5 bases and J by 5 bases. Germline values: CDR1 SEHNR, CDR2 FQNEAQ (reference sequence). CDR3 amino acids: CASSLRQGQNEKLFF. For the CDR3, the DNA is TGTGCCAGCAGCCTCAGACAGGGTCAGAATGAAAAACTGTTTTTT.

This clone came up once. The rearrangement links TRBV25-1 to TRBJ1-4, with unresolved D. The CDR3 is made up of 13 amino acids. V lost 3 bases and J lost 8, with 10 bases in between. Germline loops: CDR1 MGHDK, CDR2 SYGVNS. The CDR3 region has the DNA TGTGCCAGCAGTGATAGTCCGAGAGAAAAACTGTTTTTT. Its protein is CASSDSPREKLFF.

This chain connects TRBV10-3 to TRBJ2-2; weak D call: TRBD1 (6 bases). The CDR3 runs 16 residues. V gave up 2 bases and J gave up 2 bases, with 12 bases separating them. CDR1 is ENHRY, CDR2 SYGVKD, per germline. In DNA, the CDR3 is TGTGCCATCAGTGAGAGGGGCAGGGGTAACACCGGGGAGCTGTTTTTT. This codes for CAISERGRGNTGELFF.

This chain uses TRBV29-1 with TRBJ2-7; the match to TRBD1 covers 7 bases. This CDR3 is built from 12 residues. Germline trimming cut 4 bases from V and 7 bases from J; bases unmatched to any gene: 7. Germline V gene lookup returns CDR1 SQVTM and CDR2 ANQGSEA. The CDR3 DNA reads as TGCAGCGTTGTTCGACAGGGCGGAGAGCAGTACTTC. It translates to CSVVRQGGEQYF.

The chain has TRBV15 and TRBJ1-5; possible D gene TRBD1, 6 bases. V was clipped by 11 bases and J by 2 bases, with 13 bases between them. The CDR3 has 13 residues. Germline V gene lookup returns CDR1 LNHNV and CDR2 YYDKDF (reference sequence). In nucleotides, the CDR3 is TGTGCCCAGACAGGAAAGGGCAATCAGCCCCAGCATTTT. It yields the protein CAQTGKGNQPQHF.

The gene calls are TRBV5-5 and TRBJ1-6; D remains unclear. Looked up from germline, CDR1 is SGHKS and CDR2 is YYEKEE (reference sequence). Trimming left V 4 bases short and J 3 bases short, with 11 bases between. This CDR3 contains 15 residues. The CDR3 is CASSPQSFYNSPLHF. The CDR3 nucleotides are TGTGCCAGCAGCCCTCAGTCATTCTATAATTCACCCCTCCACTTT.

The chain couples TRBV6-5 to TRBJ2-1, with 7 bases fitting TRBD2. The V segment lost 3 bases and the J segment 6 bases; nucleotides outside the gene matches: 8. CDR3 length: 15 amino acids. Germline CDR1 is MNHEY and CDR2 is SVGAGI. This CDR3 is CASSYAAGAVNEQFF. The CDR3 DNA is TGTGCCAGCAGTTATGCGGCGGGAGCGGTCAATGAGCAGTTCTTC.

This sequence joins TRBV7-2 and TRBJ2-7, with a tentative D call TRBD1 (6 bases). Germline values: CDR1 SGHTA, CDR2 FQGNSA. CDR3 length: 14 residues. Trimming shortened V by 6 bases and J by 3 bases, and 15 bases separated the two germline ends. CDR3 sequence (DNA): TGTGCCAGCAGTCCCCCCGGGACACTCTACGAGCAGTACTTC. Amino acid sequence: CASSPPGTLYEQYF.

The gene calls are TRBV7-8 and TRBJ1-2; weak D call: TRBD1 (6 bases). Trimming left V 3 bases short and J 4 bases short, with 12 bases between. Germline loops: CDR1 SGHVS, CDR2 FQNEAQ. This CDR3 is built from 14 residues. The CDR3: CASSLGAQGYGYTF. The CDR3 coding sequence is TGTGCCAGCAGCTTGGGGGCACAGGGCTATGGCTACACCTTC.